The present T cell receptor beta chain was sequenced within a study of response to subunit inactivated influenza vaccine. Study results and caveats: The authors suggested that every seasonal influenza vaccination recruits few new T cells.

Concerning this clonotype itself: Its antigen is still unknown.

TCRdb fed the RT-PCR reads into MiXCR, producing one record per CDR3 protein. The repertoire holds 700,000 to 900,000 distinct CDR3 sequences, with approximately 21% as singletons. This CDR3 spans 16 amino acids. Germline lookup yields CDR1 SGHTA and CDR2 FQGNSA. Trimming cost V 5 bases and J 6 bases; bases outside gene matches: 9. The source was PBMCs from blood, collected about 5 days after vaccination. This TCR was recovered from a man aged 45-65 years who received an inactivated influenza vaccine. The chain links TRBV7-2 to TRBJ2-7; TRBD2 aligns across 14 bases. The CDR3 region has the DNA TGTGCCAGCAGCCGCACGACTAGCGGGGGGGCTAGCGAGCAGTACTTC. Protein: CASSRTTSGGASEQYF.